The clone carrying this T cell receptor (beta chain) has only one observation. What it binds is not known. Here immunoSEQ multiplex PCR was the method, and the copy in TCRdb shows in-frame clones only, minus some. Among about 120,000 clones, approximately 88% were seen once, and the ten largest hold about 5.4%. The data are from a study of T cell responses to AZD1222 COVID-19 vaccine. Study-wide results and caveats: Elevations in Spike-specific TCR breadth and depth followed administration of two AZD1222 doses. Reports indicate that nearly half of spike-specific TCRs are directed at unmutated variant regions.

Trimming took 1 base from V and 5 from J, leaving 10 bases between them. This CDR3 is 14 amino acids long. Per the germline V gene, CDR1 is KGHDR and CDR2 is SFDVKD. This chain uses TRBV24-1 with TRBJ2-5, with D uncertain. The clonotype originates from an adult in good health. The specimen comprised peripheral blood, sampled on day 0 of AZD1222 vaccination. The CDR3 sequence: CATSDFPRWETQYF. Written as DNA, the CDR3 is TGTGCCACCAGTGATTTCCCTCGTTGGGAGACCCAGTACTTC.